The 10 T cell receptor beta chains reported below all come from one sample, sequenced in a study of blood T cell repertoires in COVID-19. The method was immunoSEQ multiplex PCR; TCRdb's version includes in-frame clones alone and lacks a portion of them. The sample consists of around 250,000 clones, approximately 85% of them appearing once. The specimen was PBMCs or T cells enriched from blood (not recorded which). The source of these receptors is a woman aged 50 to 60 who had recovered from COVID-19.

The J gene is TRBJ2-1, the V gene TRBV6-5, with TRBD1 matching 12 bases. The CDR3 consists of 15 residues. Trimming cost V 8 bases and J 10 bases; bases outside gene matches: 12. Germline V gives CDR1 MNHEY, CDR2 SVGAGI. The CDR3 region has the DNA TGTGCCAGCCGCCACCGGGACAGGGGGCATCGGGAGCAGTTCTTC. As protein: CASRHRDRGHREQFF.

This chain connects TRBV2 to TRBJ2-7; D unresolved. In germline, CDR1 is SNHLY, CDR2 FYNNEI. The length of the CDR3 is 13 residues. Trimming left V 5 bases short and J 5 bases short, with 13 bases between. The CDR3 coding sequence is TGTGCCAGCAGTCCGGGTCCTATCCACGAGCAGTACTTC. Translating gives CASSPGPIHEQYF.

The rearrangement uses TRBV12-5 and TRBJ1-1, with 9 bases matching TRBD1. Trimming removed 2 bases from V and 5 bases from J; junction bases left unmatched: 9. Germline V gene lookup returns CDR1 LGHNT and CDR2 FRNRAP. CDR3 size: 16 residues. For the CDR3, the DNA is TGTGCTAGTGGTTTGCGGCTCGGACAGGGGTGGACTGAAGCTTTCTTT. This encodes CASGLRLGQGWTEAFF.

V and J are TRBV29-1 and TRBJ2-2, with D possibly matching TRBD1 (6 bases). CDR1 is SQVTM and CDR2 is ANQGSEA in the germline V gene. Trimming shortened V by 6 bases and J by 6 bases, and 17 bases separated the two germline ends. CDR3 length equals 14 residues. The CDR3 nucleotides read TGCAGCGTCCTATTGGGGGACACCCCCGGGGAGCTGTTTTTT. Translated: CSVLLGDTPGELFF.

CDR3 amino acids: CASSSTSTGGTEAFF. The DNA for the CDR3 is TGTGCCAGCAGCTCGACCTCGACAGGGGGCACTGAAGCTTTCTTT. This chain uses TRBV7-9 with TRBJ1-1, with TRBD1 matching 9 bases. This CDR3 has 15 residues. Losses at the gene ends were 4 bases for V and 4 bases for J; bases not matched to a gene: 7. Germline V gene data show CDR1 as SEHNR and CDR2 as FQNEAQ (reference sequence). Based on the CDR3 plus reference TRBV7-9 and TRBJ1-1, the full variable domain is DTGVSQNPRHKITKRGQNVTFRCDPISEHNRLYWYRQTLGQGPEFLTYFQNEAQLEKSRLLSDRFSAERPKGSFSTLEIQRTEQGDSAMYLCASSSTSTGGTEAFFGQGTRLTVV.

The rearrangement links TRBV27 to TRBJ2-7, with no clear D. The CDR3 extends over 12 amino acids. V lost 3 bases, J lost 3 bases, and 6 bases lay in between. CDR1 MNHEY and CDR2 SMNVEV come from the germline V gene (reference sequence). The CDR3, as DNA: TGTGCCAGCAGTTTCCTCGGCTACGAGCAGTACTTC. Amino acid sequence: CASSFLGYEQYF.

The chain combines TRBV30 with TRBJ1-6; perhaps TRBD1 as D (6 bases). V shed 0 bases and J shed 10 bases, with 10 bases lying between them. Germline V gene lookup returns CDR1 GTSNPN and CDR2 SVGIG (reference sequence). The CDR3 runs 13 residues. CDR3 in amino acids: CAWSVGGASPLHF. CDR3 nucleotides: TGTGCCTGGAGTGTAGGGGGGGCCTCACCCCTCCACTTT.

The chain employs TRBV11-2 and TRBJ2-7; 7 bases are a match to TRBD1. CDR1 is SGHAT, CDR2 FQNNGV, per germline. This CDR3 comprises 15 residues. V was clipped by 2 bases and J by 2 bases; unmatched bases: 6. The CDR3: CASSLQQGSPYEQYF. CDR3 nucleotide sequence: TGTGCCAGCAGCTTACAACAGGGGTCCCCCTACGAGCAGTACTTC.

V is TRBV5-6 and J is TRBJ1-1; TRBD1 matches at 7 bases. The CDR3 totals 15 residues. In germline, CDR1 is SGHDT, CDR2 YYEEEE. V dropped 4 bases and J dropped 6; count of bases not matched to a gene: 12. The CDR3 region is CASSRGQDLVPEAFF. The CDR3, as DNA: TGTGCCAGCAGCAGAGGACAGGACCTAGTCCCTGAAGCTTTCTTT.

V gene TRBV7-9 combines with J gene TRBJ2-4, with TRBD2 identical over 14 bases. This CDR3 has 15 residues. Germline CDR1 reads SEHNR; CDR2 reads FQNEAQ (reference sequence). V shed 5 bases and J 7 bases; nucleotides not matched to a gene: 4. CDR3 sequence reads: CASSLGTSGSNIQYF. CDR3 nucleotides: TGTGCCAGCAGCCTCGGGACTAGCGGGAGTAACATTCAGTACTTC.